These 23 T cell receptor beta chains were sequenced from one sample in a study of T cell responses to AZD1222 COVID-19 vaccine. Profiling relied on immunoSEQ multiplex PCR, and the TCRdb table lists in-frame clones only, not all of them. This sample has approximately 100,000 clones, with 90% found just once. The input for sequencing was peripheral blood, taken 28 days after the second AZD1222 dose. These receptors all come from an adult who received the AZD1222 COVID-19 vaccine.

A remark on this clone: This specimen includes other DNA sequences encoding the same CDR3. V gene TRBV9 combines with J gene TRBJ1-3; D is undetermined. The CDR3 sequence is 15 residues long. Looked up from germline, CDR1 is SGDLS and CDR2 is YYNGEE. V was cut by 0 bases and J by 0 bases, with 7 bases left in between. CDR3 DNA: TGTGCCAGCAGCGTAGACGGATCCTCTGGAAACACCATATATTTT. Translating gives CASSVDGSSGNTIYF.

The count of this clone is one. The CDR3 region is CASSAPSLGQTQYF. The CDR3 DNA follows: TGTGCCAGCAGTGCCCCCTCCCTAGGACAGACCCAGTACTTC. The chain combines TRBV28 with TRBJ2-7; D call uncertain. The DNA end is a closer match to TRBJ2-5, so the J assignment may be wrong. CDR3 length equals 14 residues. Germline CDR1 is MDHEN and CDR2 is SYDVKM.

Comments on this clone: The junction departs from germline at one end; a sequencing error may be responsible. The chain links TRBV7-7 to TRBJ2-3, with 7 bases fitting TRBD2. The CDR3 runs to 13 residues. CDR1 and CDR2 from the germline V gene are SSHAT and FNYEAQ (reference sequence). In DNA, the CDR3 is TGTGCTAGCAGCCCGCAAAGCGGGGTTACGCAGTATTTT. Encoded protein: CASSPQSGVTQYF.

The chain carries TRBV6-5 and TRBJ2-7; weak D call: TRBD1 (5 bases). CDR1 is MNHEY and CDR2 is SVGAGI in the germline V gene. The CDR3 runs 13 residues. The V end was cut by 6 bases, the J end by 1 base, with 10 bases between. CDR3 bases: TGTGCCAGCAGGGTGACAGAATCCTACGAGCAGTACTTC. Protein: CASRVTESYEQYF.

This chain connects TRBV7-2 to TRBJ1-5, with 9 bases identical to TRBD1. This CDR3 spans 15 amino acids. V was clipped by 3 bases and J by 6 bases; unmatched bases: 6. The germline V gene has CDR1 SGHTA and CDR2 FQGNSA. The CDR3 reads CASSFATGGGQPQHF. DNA for the CDR3: TGTGCCAGCAGCTTTGCGACAGGGGGAGGTCAGCCCCAGCATTTT.

This clone was found a few times. The J gene is TRBJ2-7, the V gene TRBV10-1, with unresolved D. The CDR3 is 14 amino acids. V shed 8 bases and J shed 6 bases, with 20 bases lying between them. Germline lookup yields CDR1 WNHNN and CDR2 SYGVQD (reference sequence). DNA of the CDR3: TGCGCCAGCCGCGAACAGAGTCCGGGTGCCGAGCAGTACTTC. It yields the protein CASREQSPGAEQYF.

V usage is TRBV2 and J usage is TRBJ2-3; D is perhaps TRBD2 (5 bases). Trimming left V 4 bases short and J 4 bases short, with 6 bases between. Germline values: CDR1 SNHLY, CDR2 FYNNEI. CDR3 length equals 12 residues. In nucleotides, the CDR3 is TGTGCCAGCAGTGTCGGGGCAGATACGCAGTATTTT. Amino acids: CASSVGADTQYF.

The genes are TRBV7-9 and TRBJ2-1, with D perhaps TRBD2 (6 bases). The CDR3 extends over 11 amino acids. V lost 5 bases and J 8 bases, leaving 7 bases between the germline ends. Germline values: CDR1 SEHNR, CDR2 FQNEAQ (reference sequence). The CDR3 bases are TGTGCCAGCAGCCGACTAGATGAGCAGTTCTTC. It codes for CASSRLDEQFF. Together with reference TRBV7-9 and TRBJ2-1, the CDR3 gives the full variable domain: DTGVSQNPRHKITKRGQNVTFRCDPISEHNRLYWYRQTLGQGPEFLTYFQNEAQLEKSRLLSDRFSAERPKGSFSTLEIQRTEQGDSAMYLCASSRLDEQFFGPGTRLTVL.

This clone occurred once. This rearrangement joins TRBV19 to TRBJ1-5, with D possibly being TRBD1 (5 bases). The germline V and J ends were trimmed by 4 bases and 2 bases, with 9 bases remaining between them. The length of the CDR3 is 14 residues. CDR1 is LNHDA and CDR2 is SQIVND in the germline V gene (reference sequence). The DNA for the CDR3 is TGTGCCAGTAGTACTCTGACAGGCAATCAGCCCCAGCATTTT. Protein product: CASSTLTGNQPQHF. Full variable domain (missing parts from reference TRBV19 and TRBJ1-5): DGGITQSPKYLFRKEGQNVTLSCEQNLNHDAMYWYRQDPGQGLRLIYYSQIVNDFQKGDIAEGYSVSREKKESFPLTVTSAQKNPTAFYLCASSTLTGNQPQHFGDGTRLSIL.

The chain uses TRBV3-1 (or the pseudogene TRBV3-2) and TRBJ2-3; tentative D call: TRBD2 (7 bases). CDR1 LGHDT and CDR2 YNNKEL come from the germline V gene (reference sequence). The V and J ends lost 0 bases and 6 bases respectively, with 10 bases between them. The CDR3 totals 14 residues. The CDR3 nucleotides read TGTGCCAGCAGCCAAGATGGGAGGGGGGATACGCAGTATTTT. Its translation is CASSQDGRGDTQYF.

The chain couples TRBV12-3 or TRBV12-4 to TRBJ1-5; tentative D call: TRBD1 (5 bases). Trimming cost V 6 bases and J 5 bases, with 11 bases left between them. The CDR3 length is 13 residues. The CDR3 DNA sequence: TGTGCCAGCAGAGGACTAGGGGATCAGCCCCAGCATTTT. This translates into CASRGLGDQPQHF.

The chain combines TRBV28 with TRBJ1-5; a possible D gene is TRBD1 (5 bases). The CDR3 has 14 amino acids. With 3 bases removed from V and 6 bases from J, the gap between germline ends came to 12 bases. Germline CDR1 MDHEN, CDR2 SYDVKM. CDR3: CASSLGGEVQPQHF. As DNA, the CDR3 is TGTGCCAGCAGTTTGGGAGGGGAGGTTCAGCCCCAGCATTTT.

J is TRBJ2-3 and V is TRBV3-1 (or the pseudogene TRBV3-2); 8 nucleotides line up with TRBD2. The J segment lost 9 bases and the V segment lost 1 base, leaving 9 bases of the junction unmatched. Germline CDR1 LGHDT, CDR2 YNNKEL (reference sequence). The CDR3 length is 15 residues. The CDR3 region is CASSQGGGPRETQYF. The CDR3, as DNA: TGTGCCAGCAGCCAAGGCGGGGGGCCGCGAGAAACGCAGTATTTT.

The V call is TRBV2, the J call TRBJ1-5; D is undetermined. Germline CDR1 and CDR2: SNHLY and FYNNEI. The CDR3 extends over 14 amino acids. V lost 5 bases and J 4 bases, leaving 12 bases between the germline ends. The CDR3 here is CASSLTALNQPQHF. DNA for the CDR3: TGTGCCAGCAGTCTCACGGCCCTTAATCAGCCCCAGCATTTT.

A single count supports this clone. Here the CDR3 reads CASSQDQGRRADTQYF. The CDR3 DNA is TGTGCCAGCAGCCAAGATCAGGGTCGTCGAGCAGATACGCAGTATTTT. The chain carries TRBV14 and TRBJ2-3; tentative D call: TRBD1 (5 bases). Per the germline V gene, CDR1 is SGHDN and CDR2 is FVKESK. V was cut by 0 bases and J by 4 bases, with 14 bases left in between. This CDR3 has 16 residues.

CDR3 region: CASSPSAVGEKLFF. The CDR3 DNA reads as TGTGCCAGCAGCCCCTCAGCAGTGGGTGAAAAACTGTTTTTT. The chain employs TRBV7-2 and TRBJ1-4; unclear D gene. Trimming left V 5 bases short and J 7 bases short, with 14 bases between. The CDR3 is 14 residues long. Germline CDR1 and CDR2: SGHTA and FQGNSA.

DNA for the CDR3: TGTGCCAGCAGCCTTACTCAGGGCCAGAACACTGAAGCTTTCTTT. Protein sequence: CASSLTQGQNTEAFF. The chain carries TRBV9 and TRBJ1-1; tentative D call: TRBD1 (5 bases). The V end was cut by 4 bases, the J end by 1 base, with 14 bases between. Germline V gene sequence: CDR1 SGDLS, CDR2 YYNGEE. The length of the CDR3 is 15 residues.

This rearrangement joins TRBV5-4 to TRBJ2-2, with TRBD1 identical over 7 bases. This CDR3 region has 15 residues. V lost 4 bases, J lost 4 bases, and 7 bases stayed unmatched. Germline assignment: CDR1 SGHNT and CDR2 YYREEE (reference sequence). The CDR3 protein is CASSPIRGRTGELFF. In DNA, the CDR3 is TGTGCCAGCAGCCCAATAAGGGGGCGCACCGGGGAGCTGTTTTTT. Based on the CDR3 plus reference TRBV5-4 and TRBJ2-2, the full variable domain is ETGVTQSPTHLIKTRGQQVTLRCSSQSGHNTVSWYQQALGQGPQFIFQYYREEENGRGNFPPRFSGLQFPNYSSELNVNALELDDSALYLCASSPIRGRTGELFFGEGSRLTVL.

This CDR3 is CASATGAGTGELFF. CDR3 in DNA: TGTGCCAGCGCTACAGGGGCGGGCACCGGGGAGCTGTTTTTT. V usage is TRBV18 and J usage is TRBJ2-2; 7 bases line up with TRBD1. CDR3 length: 14 residues. The ends lost 8 bases at V and 4 bases at J; junction bases unmatched: 7. Germline V gene data show CDR1 as KGHSH and CDR2 as LQKENI. The whole variable domain, filled in from reference TRBV18 and TRBJ2-2, reads NAGVMQNPRHLVRRRGQEARLRCSPMKGHSHVYWYRQLPEEGLKFMVYLQKENIIDESGMPKERFSAEFPKEGPSILRIQQVVRGDSAAYFCASATGAGTGELFFGEGSRLTVL.

In its sample, this clone was seen a few times. The V and J genes are TRBV2 and TRBJ2-2; D is perhaps TRBD2 (6 bases). CDR3 length: 10 residues. Germline-derived CDR1 and CDR2 are SNHLY and FYNNEI. V dropped 10 bases and J dropped 6 bases, with 6 bases sitting between them. CDR3 protein: CATGAGELFF. In DNA form, the CDR3 reads TGTGCCACGGGGGCCGGGGAGCTGTTTTTT.

Judged by abundance, this clone is medium-sized. The V and J genes are TRBV11-2 and TRBJ1-5; no clear D. The V end lost 0 bases, the J end lost 4 bases, and 7 bases lay between the germline ends. This CDR3 has 14 residues. Germline V gene sequence: CDR1 SGHAT, CDR2 FQNNGV. Here the CDR3 DNA reads TGTGCCAGCAGCTTAGAACGGGAAAATCAGCCCCAGCATTTT. It specifies CASSLERENQPQHF.

This clone was seen only a few times. V and J are TRBV19 and TRBJ1-4; D gene ambiguous. With 3 bases removed from V and 8 bases from J, the gap between germline ends came to 7 bases. CDR1 and CDR2 from the germline V gene are LNHDA and SQIVND (reference sequence). The CDR3 runs 12 residues. As DNA, the CDR3 is TGTGCCAGTAGTATGTTACGGGAAAAACTGTTTTTT. Translating gives CASSMLREKLFF.

V and J are TRBV5-1 and TRBJ1-3; weak D call: TRBD1 (6 bases). The V and J ends lost 5 bases and 3 bases respectively, with 9 bases between them. The germline gives CDR1 SGHRS, CDR2 YFSETQ. This CDR3 has 13 residues. The CDR3 DNA follows: TGCGCCAGCAGACAGGGCGGTGGAAACACCATATATTTT. Amino acid sequence: CASRQGGGNTIYF.